The 30 T cell receptor beta chains below come from one sample, sequenced in a study of persistence of HIV-infected CD4 T cells. Sequencing used immunoSEQ version 4 in survey mode. Here immunoSEQ multiplex PCR was the method, and the copy in TCRdb shows in-frame clones only, minus some. This sample has roughly 35,000 clones, with 75% to 85% found just once. Overlapping HIV-1 Gag 15-mer peptides at approximately 0.96 ug per peptide per mL were used. CD40L/CD69 double-negative CD45RO-high memory CD4+ T cells were collected. For these receptors, no antigen is known. The starting material was cultured CD4+ T cells from PBMCs, obtained from a patient who received antiretroviral therapy. Source of these receptors: an adult with HIV. The donor label of this sample is uncertain.

This clone was seen only a few times. The chain has TRBV6-8 and TRBJ1-1; D is perhaps TRBD1 (5 bases). The V gene's germline CDR1 is MNHGY and CDR2 SAAAGT. This CDR3 is built from 16 residues. The V end was cut by 0 bases, the J end by 2 bases, with 13 bases between. The CDR3 protein is CASSYSHRGENTEAFF. CDR3 in DNA: TGTGCCAGCAGTTACTCCCACCGGGGGGAAAACACTGAAGCTTTCTTT.

V is TRBV7-9 and J is TRBJ2-3; D may be TRBD2 (6 bases). Germline CDR1 reads SEHNR; CDR2 reads FQNEAQ (reference sequence). Between the trimmed V and J ends, which lost 3 bases and 6 bases, there was a span of 19 bases. The length of the CDR3 is 16 residues. Written as DNA, the CDR3 is TGTGCCAGCAGCTTTAAAGCGGGCCCTTCCACGGATACGCAGTATTTT. Its translation is CASSFKAGPSTDTQYF.

The J gene is TRBJ2-3, the V gene TRBV2; 11 bases fit TRBD2. Germline V gives CDR1 SNHLY, CDR2 FYNNEI. The CDR3 is made up of 15 amino acids. The junction had 2 bases not matched to a gene; V was cut back by 5 bases and J by 1 base. In DNA, the CDR3 is TGTGCCAGCAGTCATAGCGGGGGGGGCACAGATACGCAGTATTTT. Its translation is CASSHSGGGTDTQYF.

This rearrangement joins TRBV5-8 to TRBJ1-1; TRBD1 is a possible D gene (6 bases). V was pared by 3 bases and J by 4 bases, with 16 bases between. The CDR3 covers 15 residues. CDR1 and CDR2 (germline): SGHTS, YDEGEE. CDR3 nucleotides: TGTGCCAGCAGCTATGCACGGGGGGCGGTCACTGAAGCTTTCTTT. This encodes CASSYARGAVTEAFF.

The CDR3 region has the DNA TGTGCCTGGAGTGTCATGACTTCTGGAAACACCATATATTTT. This translates into CAWSVMTSGNTIYF. The J gene is TRBJ1-3, the V gene TRBV30; the D is unclear. Germline V gives CDR1 GTSNPN, CDR2 SVGIG (reference sequence). This CDR3 spans 14 amino acids. Between the trimmed V and J ends, which lost 0 bases and 1 base, there was a span of 7 bases. The entire variable domain, with the rest obtained from reference TRBV30 and TRBJ1-3, is as follows: SQTIHQWPATLVQPVGSPLSLECTVEGTSNPNLYWYRQAAGRGLQLLFYSVGIGQISSEVPQNLSASRPQDRQFILSSKKLLLSDSGFYLCAWSVMTSGNTIYFGEGSWLTVV.

As for this clone: No conserved phenylalanine or tryptophan is present at the end of the CDR3, so a read error is the likely explanation. This sequence joins TRBV12-3 or TRBV12-4 and TRBJ1-1; D possibly corresponds to TRBD1 (5 bases). Trimming stripped 1 base from V and 8 bases from J, with 8 bases between. The CDR3 has 12 residues. The CDR3 sequence: CASSLGWGEAFL. The CDR3 nucleotides are TGTGCCAGCAGTTTAGGGTGGGGCGAAGCTTTCCTT.

V gene TRBV3-1 (or the pseudogene TRBV3-2) combines with J gene TRBJ2-7, with TRBD2 as a possible D gene (5 bases). The V gene lost 0 bases and the J gene lost 7 bases, with 13 bases spanning the gap. The CDR3 sequence is 14 residues long. CDR1 LGHDT and CDR2 YNNKEL come from the germline V gene (reference sequence). Written as DNA, the CDR3 is TGTGCCAGCAGCCAAGAGAACAGTCCGGGGGAGCAGTACGTC. Amino acids: CASSQENSPGEQYV.

This rearrangement joins TRBV6-2 or TRBV6-3 to TRBJ2-1; possibly TRBD2 for D (6 bases). The length of the CDR3 is 17 residues. The germline CDR1 and CDR2 sequences are MNHEY and SVGEGT. V was clipped by 3 bases and J by 0 bases, with 15 bases between them. CDR3 sequence: CASSYQSGQSSYNEQFF. In DNA, the CDR3 is TGTGCCAGCAGTTATCAGAGCGGGCAGAGCTCCTACAATGAGCAGTTCTTC.

With regard to this clone: One end of the junction fails to match germline, which may point to a read error. The V and J genes are TRBV5-1 and TRBJ1-3; D not resolved. The CDR3 is 14 amino acids. Germline assignment: CDR1 SGHRS and CDR2 YFSETQ. CDR3 loop: CASTLGTRQNTIYF. CDR3 nucleotide sequence: TGCGCCAGCACCTTGGGTACCCGACAAAACACCATATATTTT.

The chain employs TRBV12-5 and TRBJ2-1; the D gene could be TRBD1 or TRBD2 (6 bases each). This CDR3 is built from 17 residues. V lost 1 base and J 4 bases, leaving 17 bases between the germline ends. Germline values: CDR1 LGHNT, CDR2 FRNRAP. This CDR3 is CASGLAGAGAGYNEQFF. The DNA for the CDR3 is TGTGCTAGTGGTTTGGCCGGCGCAGGGGCGGGATACAATGAGCAGTTCTTC.

In this sample, this clone turned up once. V and J are TRBV9 and TRBJ2-3; TRBD2 agrees at 11 bases. Germline trimming cut 4 bases from V and 6 bases from J; bases unmatched to any gene: 7. This CDR3 contains 15 residues. Germline CDR1 is SGDLS and CDR2 is YYNGEE. CDR3 sequence: CASSSPTSGADTQYF. The CDR3 DNA is TGTGCCAGCAGCTCCCCGACTAGCGGGGCCGATACGCAGTATTTT.

The CDR3 nucleotides read TGTGCCAGCAGCTCCCGGGGTAGCATACCCGGGGAGCTGTTTTTT. Its protein is CASSSRGSIPGELFF. This rearrangement joins TRBV5-5 to TRBJ2-2, with a weak D call TRBD2 (5 bases). Germline CDR1 SGHKS, CDR2 YYEKEE (reference sequence). The ends were cut back, 3 bases at V and 6 bases at J, with 15 bases in the middle. The CDR3 extends over 15 amino acids.

The chain links TRBV14 to TRBJ2-2; TRBD2 matches at 11 bases. This CDR3 is 16 amino acids long. Germline CDR1 and CDR2: SGHDN and FVKESK. Unmatched junction bases numbered 7, after V lost 4 bases and J lost 6 bases. CDR3 coding DNA: TGTGCCAGCAGCCTTAGCGGGGGGGCAGCGTCCGGGGAGCTGTTTTTT. Residues: CASSLSGGAASGELFF.

V is TRBV5-1 and J is TRBJ1-6; 8 bases fit TRBD1. Germline CDR1 and CDR2: SGHRS and YFSETQ. V lost 0 bases and J lost 7; bases outside the gene matches: 0. This CDR3 spans 14 amino acids. The DNA for the CDR3 is TGCGCCAGCAGCTTGGGGACAGGGAATTCACCCCTCCACTTT. Amino acid sequence: CASSLGTGNSPLHF.

CDR3 nucleotides: TGCGCCAGCAGTGAAGGGGACAGTCCGTCCTCTCAGCCCCAGCATTTT. This encodes CASSEGDSPSSQPQHF. V is TRBV10-2 and J is TRBJ1-5; 7 bases align to TRBD1. V gave up 3 bases and J gave up 6 bases; unmatched junction bases: 11. The CDR3 runs to 16 residues. The V gene's germline CDR1 is WSHSY and CDR2 SAAADI.

The chain has TRBV6-5 and TRBJ2-5; the D is unclear. The CDR3 is made up of 15 amino acids. V lost 4 bases and J 5 bases, leaving 17 bases between the germline ends. CDR1 MNHEY and CDR2 SVGAGI come from the germline V gene. CDR3 in amino acids: CASSSPRSKEETQYF. The CDR3 coding sequence is TGTGCCAGCAGTTCCCCCCGGTCTAAGGAGGAGACCCAGTACTTC.

V gene TRBV19 combines with J gene TRBJ1-3, with D tentatively TRBD1 (5 bases). Trimming stripped 7 bases from V and 0 bases from J, with 13 bases between. The length of the CDR3 is 15 residues. CDR1 and CDR2 from the germline V gene are LNHDA and SQIVND (reference sequence). In nucleotides, the CDR3 is TGTGCCAGTAACGGGGCTTTTACCTCTGGAAACACCATATATTTT. Encoded protein: CASNGAFTSGNTIYF.

The chain combines TRBV5-1 with TRBJ1-1, with a possible D match to TRBD1 (5 bases). Per the germline V gene, CDR1 is SGHRS and CDR2 is YFSETQ. The CDR3 length is 14 residues. V was pared by 3 bases and J by 0 bases, with 9 bases between. The CDR3 sequence: CASSWQGLNTEAFF. The CDR3 nucleotides read TGCGCCAGCAGCTGGCAGGGTTTGAACACTGAAGCTTTCTTT.

The V gene is TRBV30, the J gene TRBJ2-1, with 8 bases matching TRBD2. V was pared by 5 bases and J by 4 bases, with 13 bases of the junction left unmatched. The CDR3 sequence is 16 residues long. CDR1 is GTSNPN and CDR2 is SVGIG in the germline V gene (reference sequence). The CDR3 reads CAWAVPLSGGYNEQFF. The CDR3 bases are TGTGCCTGGGCTGTACCCTTGAGCGGGGGTTACAATGAGCAGTTCTTC.

The chain has TRBV30 and TRBJ2-3; D ambiguous. From germline, CDR1 is GTSNPN and CDR2 SVGIG (reference sequence). Trimming shortened V by 2 bases and J by 3 bases, and 15 bases separated the two germline ends. The CDR3 spans 15 residues. CDR3: CAWSSQTGSTDTQYF. The CDR3 coding sequence is TGTGCCTGGAGTTCGCAGACTGGATCTACAGATACGCAGTATTTT.

The V call is TRBV9, the J call TRBJ2-3, with 9 bases identical to TRBD2. Trimming removed 4 bases from V and 0 bases from J; junction bases left unmatched: 12. In germline, CDR1 is SGDLS, CDR2 YYNGEE. This CDR3 is built from 18 residues. As DNA, the CDR3 is TGTGCCAGCAGCCCCCCGGGACTAGCTTGGGGGAGCACAGATACGCAGTATTTT. Translated, it gives CASSPPGLAWGSTDTQYF.

The CDR3 protein is CASSLVRGGGYGYTF. In DNA form, the CDR3 reads TGTGCCAGCAGCTTAGTACGGGGGGGTGGCTATGGCTACACCTTC. This chain links TRBV7-2 with TRBJ1-2; tentatively, D is TRBD1 (5 bases). Trimming pared 1 base from V and 4 bases from J, leaving 13 bases between. Germline V CDR1 and CDR2: SGHTA, FQGNSA. The CDR3 extends over 15 amino acids. The full variable domain, with the rest looked up from reference TRBV7-2 and TRBJ1-2, is GAGVSQSPSNKVTEKGKDVELRCDPISGHTALYWYRQSLGQGLEFLIYFQGNSAPDKSGLPSDRFSAERTGGSVSTLTIQRTQQEDSAVYLCASSLVRGGGYGYTFGSGTRLTVV.

V gene TRBV5-1 combines with J gene TRBJ1-1; 7 bases map to TRBD1. CDR3 length equals 16 residues. Trimming removed 0 bases from V and 4 bases from J; junction bases left unmatched: 9. From germline, CDR1 is SGHRS and CDR2 YFSETQ. The CDR3, as DNA: TGCGCCAGCAGCTTGGAAGTGACAGGGCGGGGCACTGAAGCTTTCTTT. Its translation: CASSLEVTGRGTEAFF.

V and J are TRBV9 and TRBJ2-1; D perhaps matches TRBD1 (5 bases). Germline CDR1 and CDR2: SGDLS and YYNGEE. The V and J ends lost 6 bases and 0 bases respectively, with 10 bases between them. The CDR3 is made up of 14 amino acids. The CDR3 nucleotides are TGTGCCAGCACCAGGGTAGGCTCCTACAATGAGCAGTTCTTC. It encodes CASTRVGSYNEQFF.

This clone has just a few counts. The chain combines TRBV20-1 with TRBJ1-2; no reliable D call. This CDR3 has 11 amino acids. The germline V gene encodes CDR1 DFQATT and CDR2 SNEGSKA (reference sequence). The DNA of the CDR3 is TGCAGCGCGACCCGGGAGGCTGGCTACACCTTC. Protein product: CSATREAGYTF.

The rearrangement links TRBV12-3 or TRBV12-4 to TRBJ1-2, with 7 bases matching TRBD1. The J segment lost 13 bases and the V segment lost 1 base, leaving 9 bases of the junction unmatched. The CDR3 loop spans 13 amino acids. This chain's CDR3 is CASSLGTGLFSTF. CDR3 sequence (DNA): TGTGCCAGCAGTTTAGGGACAGGTCTATTCAGCACCTTC.

This clone turned up a few times. The chain is built from TRBV9 and TRBJ1-1; D is perhaps TRBD1 (5 bases). V gave up 4 bases and J gave up 3 bases, with 13 bases separating them. Germline lookup yields CDR1 SGDLS and CDR2 YYNGEE. The CDR3 is made up of 14 amino acids. The chain's CDR3 is CASSSPPGHTEAFF. CDR3 bases: TGTGCCAGCAGCTCACCGCCGGGACACACTGAAGCTTTCTTT.

The chain carries TRBV2 and TRBJ2-2, with D perhaps given as TRBD1 or TRBD2 (5 bases each). CDR1 SNHLY and CDR2 FYNNEI come from the germline V gene. The CDR3 loop spans 14 amino acids. The V and J ends lost 6 bases and 3 bases respectively, with 11 bases between them. In DNA form, the CDR3 reads TGTGCCAGCAGACGGGACGGATACACCGGGGAGCTGTTTTTT. It encodes CASRRDGYTGELFF.

This clone was observed once. The J gene is TRBJ2-1, the V gene TRBV6-5; TRBD1 matches at 8 bases. From germline, CDR1 is MNHEY and CDR2 SVGAGI. The CDR3 extends over 13 amino acids. With 10 bases clipped from V and 5 bases from J, the junction kept 7 bases outside the gene matches. The CDR3 region has the DNA TGTGCCACCCGGCGGGACAGGAACAATGAGCAGTTCTTC. Translated, it gives CATRRDRNNEQFF.

This clone was detected a few times. The chain couples TRBV4-1 to TRBJ1-1, with a weak D call TRBD1 (5 bases). The V end lost 2 bases, the J end lost 5 bases, and 15 bases lay between the germline ends. The length of the CDR3 is 15 residues. Germline V CDR1 and CDR2: MGHRA, YSYEKL. The CDR3 protein is CASSQPQNRQTEAFF. As DNA, the CDR3 is TGCGCCAGCAGCCAACCCCAGAACAGGCAGACTGAAGCTTTCTTT.